This entry lists 12 T cell receptor beta chains sequenced from one sample in a study of control samples from healthy donors and cancer patients. Measured with immunoSEQ multiplex PCR; TCRdb has only the in-frame clones, and not every one. Of hundreds of thousands of clones in the sample, about 93% were seen once. Sequencing input: PBMCs. The origin of the receptors is a middle-aged man with head and neck cancer.

This clone has just one count. This chain connects TRBV6-1 to TRBJ2-2; D unresolved. V gave up 1 base and J gave up 5 bases, with 5 bases separating them. Germline CDR1 and CDR2: MNHNS and SASEGT. The CDR3 covers 13 residues. The CDR3 nucleotides read TGTGCCAGCAGTGAAGTGGGGACCGGGGAGCTGTTTTTT. This sequence encodes CASSEVGTGELFF.

The chain employs TRBV5-1 and TRBJ1-5, with a tentative D call TRBD1 (5 bases). CDR1 is SGHRS, CDR2 YFSETQ, per germline. CDR3 size: 14 residues. V was trimmed by 3 bases and J by 2 bases, leaving 9 bases between them. The CDR3 is CASSSDSGNQPQHF. CDR3 DNA: TGCGCCAGCAGCTCTGACAGTGGCAATCAGCCCCAGCATTTT.

V and J are TRBV19 and TRBJ1-2, with D possibly TRBD1 on 6 matching bases. Germline V gene data show CDR1 as LNHDA and CDR2 as SQIVND (reference sequence). Trimming took off 0 bases at V and 8 bases at J, with 13 bases between the two ends. The CDR3 is 14 residues long. The CDR3 DNA reads as TGTGCCAGTAGTATAGAGAACAGGGCGGGAGGCTACACCTTC. The encoded protein is CASSIENRAGGYTF.

V usage is TRBV5-5 and J usage is TRBJ2-7; D unresolved. CDR1 and CDR2 from the germline V gene are SGHKS and YYEKEE (reference sequence). This CDR3 is 13 amino acids long. The germline V and J ends were trimmed by 1 base and 6 bases, with 11 bases remaining between them. The CDR3 region is CASSLFQQTEQYF. The CDR3 coding sequence is TGTGCCAGCAGCTTGTTTCAACAAACCGAGCAGTACTTC.

V and J are TRBV6-1 and TRBJ1-5, with 8 bases identical to TRBD1. Looked up from germline, CDR1 is MNHNS and CDR2 is SASEGT. The V and J ends lost 1 base and 6 bases, in that order; junction bases with no gene match: 5. The length of the CDR3 is 15 residues. This CDR3 is CASSEDRGWGQPQHF. The CDR3 coding sequence is TGTGCCAGCAGTGAAGACAGGGGGTGGGGTCAGCCCCAGCATTTT.

V is TRBV18 and J is TRBJ2-5; either TRBD1 or TRBD2 may supply D (5 bases each). Germline values: CDR1 KGHSH, CDR2 LQKENI. V was shortened by 5 bases and J by 4 bases, with 14 bases between the two germline ends. The CDR3 runs 14 residues. In nucleotides, the CDR3 is TGTGCCAGCTCAGCAACTCAGGGACGAGAGACCCAGTACTTC. As protein: CASSATQGRETQYF.

This chain links TRBV28 with TRBJ2-3, with 9 bases that match TRBD2. Germline CDR1 MDHEN, CDR2 SYDVKM. This CDR3 has 14 amino acids. The junction had 2 bases not matched to a gene; V was cut back by 3 bases and J by 4 bases. The CDR3 DNA sequence: TGTGCCAGCAGTTTTGCTAGCGGGGCAGATACGCAGTATTTT. Protein sequence: CASSFASGADTQYF.

V usage is TRBV19 and J usage is TRBJ1-3; no reliable D call. The CDR3 runs to 15 residues. The V gene lost 1 base and the J gene lost 4 bases, with 11 bases spanning the gap. Germline-derived CDR1 and CDR2 are LNHDA and SQIVND (reference sequence). The CDR3 coding sequence is TGTGCCAGTAGTATAGTTCGGACGTCGGGAAACACCATATATTTT. It encodes CASSIVRTSGNTIYF.

The chain recombines TRBV28 with TRBJ2-5; 7 nucleotides line up with TRBD2. Trimming removed 4 bases from V and 4 bases from J; junction bases left unmatched: 15. There are 17 residues in the CDR3. The V gene's germline CDR1 is MDHEN and CDR2 SYDVKM. The CDR3 loop is CASSYGPLAGVGETQYF. DNA for the CDR3: TGTGCCAGCAGTTATGGGCCTCTCGCGGGAGTCGGAGAGACCCAGTACTTC.

This chain connects TRBV10-3 to TRBJ1-6, with 7 bases that match TRBD1. CDR3 length: 18 residues. Germline CDR1 and CDR2: ENHRY and SYGVKD. After removal of 3 bases from V and 10 bases from J, the junction contained 18 bases not matched to a gene. The CDR3 DNA is TGTGCCATCAGTGAATGGGGTGGAGAAACAGGGGCAGGGTCACCCCTCCACTTT. The encoded protein is CAISEWGGETGAGSPLHF.

The chain is built from TRBV5-4 and TRBJ2-3; D unresolved. This CDR3 has 13 amino acids. Germline CDR1 is SGHNT and CDR2 is YYREEE (reference sequence). V lost 2 bases and J lost 0, with 4 bases in between. This CDR3 is CASSLLSTDTQYF. CDR3 coding DNA: TGTGCCAGCAGCTTATTAAGCACAGATACGCAGTATTTT.

Concerning this clone: Sequence at one end of the junction differs from germline and may be a read error. This chain connects TRBV30 to TRBJ2-2; 8 bases are a match to TRBD1. The CDR3 spans 14 residues. Germline CDR1 reads GTSNPN; CDR2 reads SVGIG (reference sequence). CDR3 sequence (DNA): TGTGCCTGTTCCCTCTTCGACAGGGGCGAGAGGGCTGTTTTT. As protein: CACSLFDRGERAVF.